This T cell receptor beta chain appears in the sequencing data of a study of cytotoxic CD8 clonotypes in ibrutinib-treated CLL. CDR1 and CDR2 from the germline V gene are SGHVS and FNYEAQ. This CDR3 has 15 amino acids. Germline trimming cut 5 bases from V and 4 bases from J; bases unmatched to any gene: 9. Using immunoSEQ multiplex PCR, the repertoire was profiled, and TCRdb retains in-frame clones only, with some absent. The table shows some 11,000 clones, with 62% occurring only once. The V and J genes are TRBV7-6 and TRBJ1-2; 8 nucleotides line up with TRBD1. Sample: PBMCs, taken before ibrutinib treatment. The receptor was derived from a human donor with chronic lymphocytic leukemia. This CDR3 is CASSLTQGAVYGYTF. The CDR3 DNA reads as TGTGCCAGCAGCCTTACCCAGGGGGCCGTCTATGGCTACACCTTC.